The 21 T cell receptor beta chains presented below share a single source sample, sequenced in a study of human T cells and chemical hapten exposure. TCRdb analysed the RACE reads with MiXCR anew, one entry per CDR3 protein. Among roughly 200,000 distinct CDR3 sequences listed, about 25% were seen once. Time point reported: patch test 3, about 24 weeks after DPC sensitization. Sample treatment: therapeutic diphenylcyclopropenone sensitization with weekly scalp DPC. Specimen: whole blood, collected in connection with sensitization to the hapten diphenylcyclopropenone (DPC). The receptors stem from a woman between 35 and 50 years old with alopecia areata. Some clones in this sample may be carry-over from other donors' samples.

V and J are TRBV20-1 and TRBJ2-7; 8 nucleotides line up with TRBD2. Looked up from germline, CDR1 is DFQATT and CDR2 is SNEGSKA (reference sequence). This CDR3 has 18 residues. With 6 bases clipped from V and 0 bases from J, the junction kept 19 bases outside the gene matches. The CDR3 bases are TGCAGTGCGTTTGCGTTGGAGAGCGGGGGCCGCAACTCCTACGAGCAGTACTTC. It is translated as CSAFALESGGRNSYEQYF.

The chain has TRBV3-1 and TRBJ1-1; perhaps TRBD1 as D (5 bases). CDR3 length equals 12 residues. CDR1 and CDR2 (germline): LGHDT, YNNKEL (reference sequence). Trimming took off 7 bases at V and 7 bases at J, with 13 bases between the two ends. The CDR3, as DNA: TGTGCCAGCACCTTGGGGGACGGTGAAGCTTTCTTT. Translating it yields CASTLGDGEAFF. The full variable domain, in which reference TRBV3-1 and TRBJ1-1 provide the parts outside the CDR3, is DTAVSQTPKYLVTQMGNDKSIKCEQNLGHDTMYWYKQDSKKFLKIMFSYNNKELIINETVPNRFSPKSPDKAHLNLHINSLELGDSAVYFCASTLGDGEAFFGQGTRLTVV.

This clonotype occurred a few times. The J gene is TRBJ2-2, the V gene TRBV29-1; the D call may be TRBD1 or TRBD2 (5 bases each). V lost 7 bases to trimming and J lost 0 bases, with 12 bases between them. CDR3 size: 14 residues. Germline CDR1 reads SQVTM; CDR2 reads ANQGSEA. CDR3 sequence (DNA): TGCAGCGCTCGGGACGGCGCGAACACCGGGGAGCTGTTTTTT. Translating it yields CSARDGANTGELFF.

V and J are TRBV20-1 and TRBJ1-4; D is unresolved. CDR1 is DFQATT, CDR2 SNEGSKA, per germline (reference sequence). Deletions cut 3 bases from V and 8 bases from J, with 13 bases between. The CDR3 loop spans 13 amino acids. The CDR3 sequence: CSARDLGWEKLFF. CDR3 DNA sequence: TGCAGTGCTAGGGACTTGGGATGGGAAAAACTGTTTTTT.

The chain uses TRBV5-1 and TRBJ1-1, with unresolved D. The CDR3 sequence is 13 residues long. Trimming pared 4 bases from V and 6 bases from J, leaving 13 bases between. Germline assignment: CDR1 SGHRS and CDR2 YFSETQ. CDR3 amino acids: CASSLTDRAEAFF. The CDR3 coding sequence is TGCGCCAGCAGCCTCACTGACCGAGCTGAAGCTTTCTTT.

The chain links TRBV7-2 to TRBJ2-1, with D uncertain. Germline loops: CDR1 SGHTA, CDR2 FQGNSA. The ends were cut back, 1 base at V and 9 bases at J, with 13 bases in the middle. The CDR3 has 14 residues. CDR3 in amino acids: CASSLESQAPEQFF. As DNA, the CDR3 is TGTGCCAGCAGCTTAGAGAGCCAAGCGCCTGAGCAGTTCTTC.

The table lists this clonotype with a few counts. J is TRBJ1-4 and V is TRBV20-1; maybe TRBD1 (5 bases). V lost 0 bases and J 4 bases, leaving 12 bases between the germline ends. This CDR3 spans 15 amino acids. Germline lookup yields CDR1 DFQATT and CDR2 SNEGSKA (reference sequence). This chain's CDR3 is CSARDPGRYNEKLFF. In DNA, the CDR3 is TGCAGTGCTAGAGACCCGGGACGTTATAATGAAAAACTGTTTTTT.

This clonotype was seen ten or more times. The chain employs TRBV29-1 and TRBJ2-1; TRBD2 is a possible D gene (6 bases). The germline gives CDR1 SQVTM, CDR2 ANQGSEA. The CDR3 is 13 amino acids. The CDR3 is CGLRNLPGDEQFF. The CDR3 DNA reads TGCGGACTGAGGAACCTGCCGGGGGATGAGCAGTTCTTC.

The chain joins TRBV20-1 to TRBJ1-5; maybe TRBD1 (6 bases). CDR1 is DFQATT, CDR2 SNEGSKA, per germline (reference sequence). The V end was cut by 1 base, the J end by 3 bases, with 19 bases between. There are 17 residues in the CDR3. The CDR3 bases are TGCAGTGCTAGAGTCAGGGGAGGGCTTTTGGACAATCAGCCCCAGCATTTT. Translation gives CSARVRGGLLDNQPQHF.

This clonotype appeared a few times. The chain carries TRBV7-2 and TRBJ2-3; D not certain. In germline, CDR1 is SGHTA, CDR2 FQGNSA. The CDR3 is made up of 14 amino acids. V shed 10 bases and J shed 2 bases, with 16 bases lying between them. Here the CDR3 reads CATLPVAFTDTQYF. The CDR3 nucleotides are TGTGCCACCCTTCCTGTTGCGTTCACAGATACGCAGTATTTT.

Many counts were recorded for this clonotype. This chain connects TRBV6-2 or TRBV6-3 to TRBJ2-7, with TRBD2 identical over 10 bases. The CDR3 sequence is 15 residues long. After removal of 8 bases from V and 4 bases from J, the junction contained 11 bases not matched to a gene. Germline CDR1 reads MNHEY; CDR2 reads SVGEGT. CDR3 sequence (DNA): TGTGCCAGCGGATTACTACCGGGACTAGCGTACGAGCAGTACTTC. Encoded protein: CASGLLPGLAYEQYF.

There are a few counts of this clonotype. The chain combines TRBV29-1 with TRBJ2-1; 7 positions match TRBD2. There are 16 residues in the CDR3. Germline V gene data show CDR1 as SQVTM and CDR2 as ANQGSEA. With V trimmed by 3 bases and J by 6 bases, 14 bases remained unmatched. The CDR3, as DNA: TGCAGCGTTGAGTGGAGCGGGGCTGGGGTGGTCAATGAGCAGTTCTTC. The encoded protein is CSVEWSGAGVVNEQFF.

In DNA, the CDR3 is TGCGCCAGCAGCCTCAGCGGGAGCCGGACCGGGGAGCTGTTTTTT. It yields the protein CASSLSGSRTGELFF. The chain links TRBV4-3 to TRBJ2-2, with 8 nucleotides matching TRBD2. J gave up 5 bases and V 4 bases, and 6 bases lay outside the gene matches. The CDR3 consists of 15 residues. The germline gives CDR1 LGHNA, CDR2 YSLEER.

This clonotype was counted between two and nine times. The chain combines TRBV3-1 with TRBJ2-7, with 7 bases matching TRBD2. The germline V gene has CDR1 LGHDT and CDR2 YNNKEL (reference sequence). After removal of 4 bases from V and 7 bases from J, the junction contained 4 bases not matched to a gene. The CDR3 consists of 12 residues. Here the CDR3 DNA reads TGTGCCAGCAGCCCGGGGACTACTGAGCAGTACTTC. It translates to CASSPGTTEQYF.

This clonotype appeared a few times. The rearrangement links TRBV28 to TRBJ2-2; TRBD2 matches at 8 bases. Germline trimming cut 8 bases from V and 1 base from J; bases unmatched to any gene: 6. In germline, CDR1 is MDHEN, CDR2 SYDVKM. The length of the CDR3 is 15 residues. The CDR3 DNA sequence: TGTGCCAGCGGAATAGCGGGAAAGAACACCGGGGAGCTGTTTTTT. Its translation: CASGIAGKNTGELFF.

Ten or more counts support this clonotype. V and J are TRBV3-1 and TRBJ1-5, with a weak D call TRBD1 (5 bases). Germline V CDR1 and CDR2: LGHDT, YNNKEL (reference sequence). V shed 2 bases and J shed 4 bases, with 9 bases lying between them. This CDR3 contains 14 residues. In nucleotides, the CDR3 is TGTGCCAGCAGCCAACAGGCAGGGAATCAGCCCCAGCATTTT. Protein: CASSQQAGNQPQHF.

This clonotype has just a few counts. The chain has TRBV5-6 and TRBJ1-1, with TRBD1 identical over 7 bases. V dropped 1 base and J dropped 1; count of bases not matched to a gene: 7. The CDR3 is 16 residues long. The germline V gene has CDR1 SGHDT and CDR2 YYEEEE. CDR3 sequence: CASSLFVRTGNTEAFF. As DNA, the CDR3 is TGTGCCAGCAGCTTGTTTGTTCGGACAGGGAACACTGAAGCTTTCTTT.

The rearrangement uses TRBV11-1 and TRBJ2-7; no reliable D call. This CDR3 has 14 residues. Trimming left V 1 base short and J 4 bases short, with 11 bases between. CDR1 and CDR2 from the germline V gene are SGHAT and FQDESV (reference sequence). CDR3 sequence (DNA): TGTGCCAGCAGCTTAGGCCGCACACGTTACGAGCAGTACTTC. Translation gives CASSLGRTRYEQYF.

Only a few counts were recorded for this clonotype. The CDR3 is CAASEPSSYNEQFF. The CDR3 DNA is TGTGCCGCGAGCGAACCAAGCTCCTACAATGAGCAGTTCTTC. The gene calls are TRBV6-6 and TRBJ2-1; no clear D gene. CDR1 is MNHNY, CDR2 SVGAGI, per germline (reference sequence). The V and J ends lost 11 bases and 0 bases respectively, with 14 bases between them. This CDR3 contains 14 residues.

The chain employs TRBV9 and TRBJ2-3; possibly TRBD2 for D (5 bases). CDR3 length equals 18 residues. With 1 base removed from V and 3 bases from J, the gap between germline ends came to 21 bases. Germline-derived CDR1 and CDR2 are SGDLS and YYNGEE. CDR3 protein: CASSVRDTARLITDTQYF. The CDR3 bases are TGTGCCAGCAGCGTACGGGATACTGCGCGGCTGATTACAGATACGCAGTATTTT.

This clonotype has more than one count but fewer than ten. The chain recombines TRBV28 with TRBJ1-4; the D is unclear. The CDR3 spans 15 residues. The germline gives CDR1 MDHEN, CDR2 SYDVKM. Trimming removed 3 bases at V and 3 bases at J, with 11 bases between. The CDR3 DNA follows: TGTGCCAGCAGTTTGCCAACCGGGGCTAATGAAAAACTGTTTTTT. Encoded protein: CASSLPTGANEKLFF.